Presented here are 14 T cell receptor beta chains from one specimen sequenced in a study of beta chain features in type 1 diabetes. Since all of the isolated RNA was reverse transcribed, expressed TCRB transcripts were what got sequenced. Libraries were prepared by immunoSEQ multiplex PCR; TCRdb keeps only in-frame clonotypes and omits some of them. The sample lists 130,000 to 150,000 clones, 6% to 7.5% seen once, with under 1.5% in the top ten. Sequenced material: central memory CD4+ T cells from blood. The receptor source for this set is a woman in her twenties or thirties in good health.

As regards this clone: One end of the junction does not line up with germline, which may come from a read error. The chain is built from TRBV19 and TRBJ1-1; D remains unclear. The CDR3 is made up of 13 amino acids. The V gene's germline CDR1 is LNHDA and CDR2 SQIVND (reference sequence). This chain's CDR3 is CASTLDQALGFLF. Written as DNA, the CDR3 is TGTGCCAGTACTCTTGACCAGGCCCTCGGTTTTCTTTTT.

This chain uses TRBV30 with TRBJ2-5; TRBD2 matches 7 bases. Germline-derived CDR1 and CDR2 are GTSNPN and SVGIG (reference sequence). The CDR3 loop spans 14 amino acids. Losses at the gene ends were 4 bases for V and 5 bases for J; bases not matched to a gene: 10. The CDR3 loop is CAWKAGGSGETQYF. CDR3 sequence (DNA): TGTGCCTGGAAAGCCGGGGGGTCCGGGGAGACCCAGTACTTC.

The chain joins TRBV27 to TRBJ2-7; 10 positions match TRBD1. The junction had 3 bases not matched to a gene; V was cut back by 3 bases and J by 7 bases. Germline V gene sequence: CDR1 MNHEY, CDR2 SMNVEV (reference sequence). The length of the CDR3 is 13 residues. The CDR3 reads CASSLGQGWEQYF. Here the CDR3 DNA reads TGTGCCAGCAGTTTGGGACAGGGGTGGGAGCAGTACTTC.

V is TRBV4-3 and J is TRBJ2-2, with 7 positions matching TRBD1. Per germline, CDR1 LGHNA and CDR2 YSLEER. The CDR3 consists of 14 residues. V lost 4 bases, J lost 6 bases, and 5 bases stayed unmatched. The CDR3 DNA follows: TGCGCCAGCAGCCGACAGGGAGTCTCCGGGGAGCTGTTTTTT. It specifies CASSRQGVSGELFF.

This clone showed up just a few times. The chain couples TRBV19 to TRBJ2-1, with a weak D call TRBD1 (6 bases). V lost 8 bases to trimming and J lost 9 bases, with 11 bases between them. The CDR3 spans 11 residues. Germline CDR1 reads LNHDA; CDR2 reads SQIVND (reference sequence). The CDR3 DNA reads as TGTGCCAGTCTACAGGGATCTGAGCAGTTCTTC. Amino acid sequence: CASLQGSEQFF.

Only a few counts were recorded for this clone. The J gene is TRBJ2-1, the V gene TRBV19, with 9 bases aligning to TRBD1. This CDR3 contains 13 residues. Germline V gives CDR1 LNHDA, CDR2 SQIVND (reference sequence). The V segment lost 4 bases and the J segment 5 bases; nucleotides outside the gene matches: 0. The CDR3 loop reads CASSRQGDNEQFF. Written as DNA, the CDR3 is TGTGCCAGTAGTAGACAGGGGGACAATGAGCAGTTCTTC.

CDR3 sequence (DNA): TGTGCCAGCAGTGCGGCGGGAACCTACAATGAGCAGTTCTTC. Its protein is CASSAAGTYNEQFF. The gene calls are TRBV2 and TRBJ2-1; possibly TRBD2 for D (6 bases). The V and J ends lost 4 bases and 2 bases respectively, with 9 bases between them. The CDR3 has 14 residues. CDR1 and CDR2 from the germline V gene are SNHLY and FYNNEI.

The chain uses TRBV6-6 and TRBJ2-5, with a weak D call TRBD1 (6 bases). The ends were cut back, 2 bases at V and 1 base at J, with 11 bases in the middle. From germline, CDR1 is MNHNY and CDR2 SVGAGI (reference sequence). The CDR3 is 15 residues long. CDR3 loop: CASSYAGTPQETQYF. In nucleotides, the CDR3 is TGTGCCAGCAGTTACGCCGGGACACCCCAAGAGACCCAGTACTTC.

The rearrangement joins TRBV29-1 to TRBJ2-1, with 13 bases matching TRBD2. V was pared by 7 bases and J by 7 bases, with 7 bases of the junction left unmatched. The CDR3 runs to 14 residues. Germline lookup yields CDR1 SQVTM and CDR2 ANQGSEA. For the CDR3, the DNA is TGCAGCGCCCGAACTAGCGGGAGGGGGAATGAGCAGTTCTTC. Protein: CSARTSGRGNEQFF.

This clone has more than one count but fewer than ten. The chain couples TRBV18 to TRBJ2-2; D possibly corresponds to TRBD2 (6 bases). The CDR3 is 13 amino acids. V lost 4 bases, J lost 5 bases, and 8 bases lay in between. Germline V CDR1 and CDR2: KGHSH, LQKENI. CDR3 amino acids: CASSLGTTGELFF. The CDR3 nucleotides are TGTGCCAGCTCACTCGGGACTACCGGGGAGCTGTTTTTT.

The chain joins TRBV7-2 to TRBJ2-1; TRBD2 aligns across 13 bases. Germline CDR1 and CDR2: SGHTA and FQGNSA. Trimming at V came to 5 bases and at J to 7 bases, leaving 8 bases not matched to a gene. This CDR3 contains 16 residues. The DNA for the CDR3 is TGTGCCAGCAGCCATTACGGGACTAGCGGGAAAAATGAGCAGTTCTTC. Translating it yields CASSHYGTSGKNEQFF.

This clone has more than one count but fewer than ten. The chain carries TRBV5-1 and TRBJ1-4; 8 bases align to TRBD1. The CDR3 totals 16 residues. With V trimmed by 3 bases and J by 0 bases, 4 bases remained unmatched. Germline V gene sequence: CDR1 SGHRS, CDR2 YFSETQ. The CDR3 loop reads CASSSGQVATNEKLFF. CDR3 nucleotides: TGCGCCAGCAGCTCGGGACAGGTCGCAACTAATGAAAAACTGTTTTTT.

The rearrangement links TRBV7-9 to TRBJ2-5, with a possible D match to TRBD2 (5 bases). V lost 4 bases and J 2 bases, leaving 11 bases between the germline ends. This CDR3 region has 14 residues. Germline CDR1 SEHNR, CDR2 FQNEAQ (reference sequence). The CDR3 region is CASSSLRAQETQYF. CDR3 DNA sequence: TGTGCCAGCAGCTCCCTGAGGGCTCAAGAGACCCAGTACTTC.

The chain joins TRBV6-6 to TRBJ2-7; 7 bases are a match to TRBD2. Germline trimming cut 6 bases from V and 6 bases from J; bases unmatched to any gene: 5. CDR3 length equals 12 residues. CDR1 MNHNY and CDR2 SVGAGI come from the germline V gene (reference sequence). The CDR3 protein is CASRGGRAEQYF. The CDR3 coding sequence is TGTGCCAGCAGGGGGGGGAGGGCCGAGCAGTACTTC.